This T cell receptor (beta chain) was captured by sequencing in a study of blood T cells in healthy people across ages. Through a sample-barcoded 5' primer and a J-beta primer mix, a second PCR was run for roughly 7 to 11 cycles. Individual samples furnished no less than 3 million CDR3-containing paired-end reads apiece. TCRdb ran MiXCR on the 5' RACE reads and lists one entry per CDR3 protein. The sample records 1.5 million to 2 million distinct CDR3 sequences, approximately 28% being singletons. Looked up from germline, CDR1 is SNHLY and CDR2 is FYNNEI. The CDR3 is 15 amino acids. The V gene end was trimmed by 2 bases and the J gene end by 9 bases; junction bases not matched to a gene: 10. Regarding the study as a whole: Because donor CMV status was unknown, expanded clonotype changes were possibly confounded. Age advanced and TCR beta diversity per million T cells fell, roughly linearly.

The table lists this clonotype with a count of one. No antigen is known for it. Extraction of total RNA produced a minimum of 5.5 micrograms from each sample. Source material: blood. This sequence originates from a woman younger than 45 in good health. V gene TRBV2 combines with J gene TRBJ2-5, with TRBD2 identical over 9 bases. CDR3: CASSEIAGAPESQYF. The CDR3 DNA reads as TGTGCCAGCAGTGAAATAGCGGGAGCACCTGAGTCCCAGTACTTC.